This T cell receptor (beta chain) was captured in a study of blood T cells in healthy people across ages. Study-wide results and caveats: TCR beta diversity correlated strongly with naive T cell percentage.

A J-beta primer mix and a sample-barcoded 5' primer were used in a second PCR of roughly 6 to 12 cycles. TCRdb fed the 5' RACE reads into MiXCR, producing one record per CDR3 protein. Counted here are 1.5 million to 2 million distinct CDR3 sequences, roughly two fifths occurring once; the ten biggest clones make up more than 20%. This clonotype was counted a few times. Its target is unknown. Isolation of PBMCs gave at least 7 million cells per sample. The germline CDR1 and CDR2 sequences are SGHTA and FQGNSA. There are 13 residues in the CDR3. V lost 1 base and J 5 bases, leaving 9 bases between the germline ends.

Material for sequencing was blood. The TCR originated in a human donor in good health. The chain couples TRBV7-2 to TRBJ2-7; D remains unclear. The CDR3 sequence: CASSLVTMNEQYF. The CDR3 coding sequence is TGTGCCAGCAGCTTAGTTACAATGAACGAGCAGTACTTC.